The rows below give T cell receptor beta chains drawn from one sample of a study of blood T cell repertoires in COVID-19. Sequencing used immunoSEQ multiplex PCR; TCRdb keeps in-frame clones, though not all of them. Among some 50,000 clones listed, roughly four fifths were seen once. Source material: peripheral blood. Receptors were obtained from an elderly woman with acute or convalescent COVID-19. Each CDR3 is given with its conserved first and last residue. Each record gives: D gene, clone size, J gene, V gene, CDR3 DNA, CDR3 protein. The D gene is left open where the match is weak. Some rows have no size entry. The others give once, few or many, or a class for an expanded clone.

>-|few|TRBJ2-3|TRBV19
TGTGCCAGTAGTATAGGGGGAGCGGACTCCGATACGCAGTATTTT
CASSIGGADSDTQYF
>TRBD1|-|TRBJ2-2|TRBV6-5
TGTGCCAGCAGCAGACAGGGCGGGGAGCTGTTTTTT
CASSRQGGELFF
>-|-|TRBJ2-1|TRBV30
TGTGCCTGGAGTGTAAGGTCCGGGGAACTACTGTTCTACAATGAGCAGTTCTTC
CAWSVRSGELLFYNEQFF
>TRBD2|-|TRBJ2-3|TRBV9
TGTGCCAGCAGCGTAGGGACTAGGGCAGATACGCAGTATTTT
CASSVGTRADTQYF
>TRBD1|-|TRBJ2-7|TRBV11-3
TGTGCCAGCAGCTTAAAAAGGGATTCAGGGGGCGAGCAGTACTTC
CASSLKRDSGGEQYF
>TRBD1|-|TRBJ1-1|TRBV7-9
TGTGCCAGCAGCCTACAGGGGGGGAACACTGAAGCTTTCTTT
CASSLQGGNTEAFF
>-|once|TRBJ1-1|TRBV10-3
TGTGCCATCAGCGGAGGGGCATTGGGGAACACTGAAGCTTTCTTT
CAISGGALGNTEAFF
>TRBD1|-|TRBJ2-1|TRBV24-1
TGTGCCACTGCCAGGACAGGGCTCGATGAGCAGTTCTTC
CATARTGLDEQFF
>-|few|TRBJ2-7|TRBV7-9
TGTGCCAGCAGCCCGTTCGGGACAAAAGCGTACGAGCAGTACTTC
CASSPFGTKAYEQYF
>-|-|TRBJ1-1|TRBV6-1
TGTGCCAGCAGTGAGGGGGGGACCCAAGCTTTCTTT
CASSEGGTQAFF
>-|-|TRBJ1-3|TRBV11-2
TGTGCCAGCAGCTTATACACAGCCGGAAACACCATATATTTT
CASSLYTAGNTIYF
>TRBD1|-|TRBJ2-2|TRBV18
TGTGCCAGCTCACCAGCCACCAGGGGGATTAGGAACACTGGGGAGCTGTTTTTT
CASSPATRGIRNTGELFF
>-|few|TRBJ2-5|TRBV7-2
TGTGCCAGCAGCCCCCAGGGGCAAGAGACCCAGTACTTC
CASSPQGQETQYF
>-|-|TRBJ2-6|TRBV5-1
TGCGCCAGCAGCTTACACAGGGACTCTGGGGCCAACGTCCTGACTTTC
CASSLHRDSGANVLTF
>TRBD1|-|TRBJ1-4|TRBV28
TGTGCCAGCAGTGAGGGACAGGGGGCGCCGGGTAATGAAAAACTGTTTTTT
CASSEGQGAPGNEKLFF
>TRBD2|-|TRBJ2-7|TRBV5-5
TGTGCCAGCAGCCCCCGCCCCCAGCGGGGGGTCTCCTACGAGCAGTACTTC
CASSPRPQRGVSYEQYF
>-|-|TRBJ2-3|TRBV28
TGTGCCAGCAGTTTTCCAGGGCTTAACACAGATACGCAGTATTTT
CASSFPGLNTDTQYF
>-|-|TRBJ2-7|TRBV6-1
TGTGCCAGCAGTGAGGGTGGGCTAGTGGGGACTCGGTACTTC
CASSEGGLVGTRYF
>-|-|TRBJ2-5|TRBV28
TGTGCCAGCAGTTTTGCCGGTCCAGGGACCCAGTACTTC
CASSFAGPGTQYF
>TRBD2|few|TRBJ2-1|TRBV5-5
TGTGCCAGCAGCGGGGGACTAGCGGGAGGGCGGTGGGATGAGCAGTTCTTC
CASSGGLAGGRWDEQFF
>-|-|TRBJ1-4|TRBV27
TGTGCCAGCAGTTTGACTATTGCGTCTAATGAAAAACTGTTTTTT
CASSLTIASNEKLFF
>TRBD1|-|TRBJ1-1|TRBV11-2
TGTGCCAGCAGCTTCCCACAGGGGGCGCCTGAAGCTTTCTTT
CASSFPQGAPEAFF
>TRBD2|-|TRBJ2-3|TRBV10-2
TGCGCCAGCAGTGCCGCGACTAGCGCCAAAGGGCAGTATTTT
CASSAATSAKGQYF